These 19 T cell receptor beta chains came from one sample sequenced in a study of blood T cell repertoires in COVID-19. Sequencing used immunoSEQ multiplex PCR; TCRdb keeps in-frame clones, though not all of them. The table shows 180,000 or so clones, with 90% occurring only once. The sequenced sample was peripheral blood. These receptors came from a man in his fifties or sixties with acute or convalescent COVID-19.

V gene TRBV7-3 combines with J gene TRBJ1-6; 10 bases are a match to TRBD1. V shed 8 bases, J shed 8 bases, and the junction held 9 bases outside the gene matches. Per the germline V gene, CDR1 is SGHTA and CDR2 is FQGTGA. The CDR3 totals 15 residues. The CDR3 coding sequence is TGTGCCAGCGCCCCCCGTGGGACAGGGGATTCACCCCTCCACTTT. It translates to CASAPRGTGDSPLHF.

The chain has TRBV7-3 and TRBJ2-1; D is perhaps TRBD2 (5 bases). The length of the CDR3 is 16 residues. In germline, CDR1 is SGHTA, CDR2 FQGTGA. The V end lost 1 base, the J end lost 1 base, and 11 bases lay between the germline ends. DNA of the CDR3: TGTGCCAGCAGCTTAAAGGGAGCGGTATCCTACAATGAGCAGTTCTTC. Protein product: CASSLKGAVSYNEQFF.

The J gene is TRBJ2-1, the V gene TRBV2; 10 bases align to TRBD2. The germline V gene has CDR1 SNHLY and CDR2 FYNNEI. The CDR3 extends over 15 amino acids. V shed 1 base and J 3 bases; nucleotides not matched to a gene: 0. The CDR3 region has the DNA TGTGCCAGCAGTGAAGAGCGGGGGGGCTACAATGAGCAGTTCTTC. It yields the protein CASSEERGGYNEQFF. Full variable domain (missing parts from reference TRBV2 and TRBJ2-1): EPEVTQTPSHQVTQMGQEVILRCVPISNHLYFYWYRQILGQKVEFLVSFYNNEISEKSEIFDDQFSVERPDGSNFTLKIRSTKLEDSAMYFCASSEERGGYNEQFFGPGTRLTVL.

CDR3 residues: CASSYSQTKNIQYF. Written as DNA, the CDR3 is TGTGCCAGCAGTTATAGTCAGACTAAAAACATTCAGTACTTC. The chain carries TRBV6-2 or TRBV6-3 and TRBJ2-4; D gene ambiguous. This CDR3 is built from 14 residues. CDR1 and CDR2 from the germline V gene are MNHEY and SVGEGT. Between the trimmed V and J ends, which lost 3 bases and 4 bases, there was a span of 10 bases.

The chain is built from TRBV2 and TRBJ1-6; weak D call: TRBD1 (6 bases). V lost 6 bases and J lost 10, with 16 bases in between. The CDR3 is 14 residues long. Germline V gene lookup returns CDR1 SNHLY and CDR2 FYNNEI. In DNA, the CDR3 is TGTGCCAGCAGGTCGGACAGAAATTTATCACCCCTCCACTTT. Translation: CASRSDRNLSPLHF.

This chain uses TRBV4-3 with TRBJ2-1, with TRBD1 identical over 9 bases. The CDR3 loop spans 18 amino acids. Unmatched junction bases numbered 10, after V lost 3 bases and J lost 1 base. The germline V gene encodes CDR1 LGHNA and CDR2 YSLEER. CDR3 amino acids: CASSQEPGGTGSYNEQFF. CDR3 coding DNA: TGCGCCAGCAGCCAGGAACCCGGGGGGACAGGGTCCTACAATGAGCAGTTCTTC.

The rearrangement links TRBV19 to TRBJ1-4; TRBD1 aligns across 7 bases. The CDR3 extends over 14 amino acids. The trim removed 6 bases at V and 6 bases at J, leaving 7 bases unmatched. CDR1 and CDR2 from the germline V gene are LNHDA and SQIVND (reference sequence). The CDR3 DNA follows: TGTGCCAGTAGCACCGACAGGGCCTATGAAAAACTGTTTTTT. This translates into CASSTDRAYEKLFF.

As regards this clone: The sample has other DNA sequences that encode this CDR3 too. This chain uses TRBV7-2 with TRBJ2-2; 9 bases map to TRBD1. CDR1 is SGHTA, CDR2 FQGNSA, per germline. V dropped 3 bases and J dropped 4; count of bases not matched to a gene: 3. The CDR3 has 15 amino acids. CDR3 in DNA: TGTGCCAGCAGCTTGAAGACAGGGGGCACCGGGGAGCTGTTTTTT. Translation gives CASSLKTGGTGELFF. Looking up the rest from reference TRBV7-2 and TRBJ2-2 gives the full variable domain: GAGVSQSPSNKVTEKGKDVELRCDPISGHTALYWYRQSLGQGLEFLIYFQGNSAPDKSGLPSDRFSAERTGGSVSTLTIQRTQQEDSAVYLCASSLKTGGTGELFFGEGSRLTVL.

V is TRBV28 and J is TRBJ2-5; possibly TRBD1 for D (6 bases). V lost 6 bases, J lost 4 bases, and 18 bases lay in between. CDR3 length: 15 amino acids. Per the germline V gene, CDR1 is MDHEN and CDR2 is SYDVKM. For the CDR3, the DNA is TGTGCCAGCAGCCCAGGGGCCTACCGGAGAGAGACCCAGTACTTC. Encoded protein: CASSPGAYRRETQYF.

This clone showed up just once. The V call is TRBV6-5, the J call TRBJ1-5; D possibly corresponds to TRBD1 (6 bases). V shed 7 bases and J shed 2 bases, with 9 bases lying between them. Germline values: CDR1 MNHEY, CDR2 SVGAGI. The CDR3 consists of 13 residues. The CDR3 DNA reads as TGTGCCAGCACAGGGGAGCGCAATCAGCCCCAGCATTTT. It specifies CASTGERNQPQHF.

V gene TRBV30 combines with J gene TRBJ2-5; D remains ambiguous. V was pared by 2 bases and J by 4 bases, with 5 bases between. Per the germline V gene, CDR1 is GTSNPN and CDR2 is SVGIG (reference sequence). The CDR3 consists of 11 residues. This chain's CDR3 is CAWSPGETQYF. DNA of the CDR3: TGTGCCTGGAGTCCAGGAGAGACCCAGTACTTC.

This clone was observed once. V gene TRBV7-9 combines with J gene TRBJ1-1; TRBD1 agrees at 7 bases. Trimming removed 3 bases from V and 4 bases from J; junction bases left unmatched: 2. In germline, CDR1 is SEHNR, CDR2 FQNEAQ (reference sequence). CDR3 length: 13 residues. For the CDR3, the DNA is TGTGCCAGCAGCTTCTACAGGGGCACTGAAGCTTTCTTT. Its translation is CASSFYRGTEAFF.

The rearrangement uses TRBV6-5 and TRBJ2-1; the match to TRBD2 covers 12 bases. Looked up from germline, CDR1 is MNHEY and CDR2 is SVGAGI. CDR3 length equals 15 residues. J gave up 5 bases and V 6 bases, and 5 bases lay outside the gene matches. DNA of the CDR3: TGTGCCAGCAGCCAGACTAGCGGGGGTCACAATGAGCAGTTCTTC. It specifies CASSQTSGGHNEQFF.

V gene TRBV25-1 combines with J gene TRBJ1-1; 7 bases line up with TRBD1. The V and J ends lost 2 bases and 1 base, in that order; junction bases with no gene match: 4. The CDR3 is 15 residues long. Germline V gene data show CDR1 as MGHDK and CDR2 as SYGVNS. The CDR3 DNA reads TGTGCCAGCAGTGAAGGGTACAGGGGGAACACTGAAGCTTTCTTT. Translated: CASSEGYRGNTEAFF.

The CDR3 sequence: CASSYPGGEVTQYF. In nucleotides, the CDR3 is TGCGCCAGCAGCTACCCGGGGGGAGAGGTGACCCAGTACTTC. This chain connects TRBV5-1 to TRBJ2-5, with 7 bases that match TRBD2. This CDR3 spans 14 amino acids. V trimming: 3 bases; J trimming: 7 bases; junction bases outside the gene matches: 9. Germline V gives CDR1 SGHRS, CDR2 YFSETQ. Looking up the rest from reference TRBV5-1 and TRBJ2-5 gives the full variable domain: KAGVTQTPRYLIKTRGQQVTLSCSPISGHRSVSWYQQTPGQGLQFLFEYFSETQRNKGNFPGRFSGRQFSNSRSEMNVSTLELGDSALYLCASSYPGGEVTQYFGPGTRLLVL.

The chain uses TRBV7-6 and TRBJ2-5, with D tentatively TRBD2 (5 bases). The V gene's germline CDR1 is SGHVS and CDR2 FNYEAQ. The CDR3 totals 13 residues. V was trimmed by 5 bases and J by 2 bases, leaving 9 bases between them. CDR3 amino acids: CASSRDGQETQYF. The CDR3 nucleotides read TGTGCCAGCAGCCGGGATGGACAAGAGACCCAGTACTTC.

The gene calls are TRBV9 and TRBJ2-3, with 14 bases that match TRBD2. V lost 5 bases, J lost 10 bases, and 9 bases stayed unmatched. From germline, CDR1 is SGDLS and CDR2 YYNGEE. The CDR3 is 15 residues long. CDR3 in DNA: TGTGCCAGCAGTGCCGGGACTAGCGGGAGTAGGTCGCAGTATTTT. Protein: CASSAGTSGSRSQYF.

The rearrangement links TRBV24-1 to TRBJ1-2; D is ambiguous. The V end was cut by 9 bases, the J end by 3 bases, with 10 bases between. Germline CDR1 reads KGHDR; CDR2 reads SFDVKD. The CDR3 runs to 12 residues. This chain's CDR3 is CATHSLDYGYTF. DNA for the CDR3: TGTGCCACCCACAGTTTAGACTATGGCTACACCTTC.

The chain has TRBV27 and TRBJ2-3, with D perhaps TRBD1 (6 bases). The ends were cut back, 1 base at V and 4 bases at J, with 15 bases in the middle. The CDR3 totals 16 residues. Germline assignment: CDR1 MNHEY and CDR2 SMNVEV (reference sequence). The CDR3 protein is CASSLYALGAADTQYF. In DNA, the CDR3 is TGTGCCAGCAGTTTATATGCCTTGGGGGCCGCAGATACGCAGTATTTT.